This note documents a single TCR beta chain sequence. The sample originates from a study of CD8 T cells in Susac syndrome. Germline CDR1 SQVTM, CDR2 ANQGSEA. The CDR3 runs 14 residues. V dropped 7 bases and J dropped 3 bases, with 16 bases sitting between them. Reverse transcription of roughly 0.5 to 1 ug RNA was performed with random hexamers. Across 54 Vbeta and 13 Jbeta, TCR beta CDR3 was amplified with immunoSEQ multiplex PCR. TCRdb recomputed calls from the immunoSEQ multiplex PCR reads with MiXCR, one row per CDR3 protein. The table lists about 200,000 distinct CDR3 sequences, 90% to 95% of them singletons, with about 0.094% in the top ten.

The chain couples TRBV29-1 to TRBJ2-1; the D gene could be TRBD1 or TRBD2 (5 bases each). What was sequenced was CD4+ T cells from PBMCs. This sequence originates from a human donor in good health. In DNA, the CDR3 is TGCAGCGCTGGGACCGACTTGAGCTACAATGAGCAGTTCTTC. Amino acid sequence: CSAGTDLSYNEQFF.